Listed here are 21 T cell receptor beta chains from one sample, sequenced in a study of PD-1 blockade in classical Hodgkin lymphoma. Assay used: immunoSEQ multiplex PCR; TCRdb lists only in-frame clones, some missing. The data hold 15,000 to 20,000 clones, with around 79% observed a single time. Every patient relapsed after autologous stem cell transplantation, and brentuximab vedotin exposure varied. Sequenced here: peripheral blood mononuclear cells (PBMCs), sampled before the second cycle of nivolumab. These receptor sequences come from a human donor with classical Hodgkin lymphoma.

The CDR3 spells CASSANPRGDTEAFF. The CDR3 DNA reads as TGTGCCAGCAGTGCAAACCCCAGGGGAGACACTGAAGCTTTCTTT. J is TRBJ1-1 and V is TRBV6-1; tentatively, D is TRBD1 (6 bases). Deletions cut 4 bases from V and 3 bases from J, with 15 bases between. Germline CDR1 reads MNHNS; CDR2 reads SASEGT. This CDR3 has 15 amino acids.

The chain joins TRBV10-2 to TRBJ1-6, with no clear D. The V gene's germline CDR1 is WSHSY and CDR2 SAAADI. With 5 bases removed from V and 2 bases from J, the gap between germline ends came to 10 bases. The CDR3 sequence is 15 residues long. This CDR3 is CASSSTRTYNSPLHF. As DNA, the CDR3 is TGCGCCAGCAGTAGTACCCGGACCTATAATTCACCCCTCCACTTT.

This rearrangement joins TRBV4-1 to TRBJ1-5; D is perhaps TRBD1 (5 bases). Germline lookup yields CDR1 MGHRA and CDR2 YSYEKL. Between the trimmed V and J ends, which lost 5 bases and 3 bases, there was a span of 14 bases. This CDR3 region has 15 residues. The chain's CDR3 is CASSASGTVNQPQHF. The CDR3 DNA sequence: TGCGCCAGCAGCGCATCCGGGACGGTCAATCAGCCCCAGCATTTT.

The chain employs TRBV7-9 and TRBJ2-7; no clear D. V lost 5 bases and J lost 3, with 8 bases in between. Germline values: CDR1 SEHNR, CDR2 FQNEAQ (reference sequence). This CDR3 contains 12 residues. This CDR3 is CASSVNFYEQYF. CDR3 DNA sequence: TGTGCCAGCAGCGTTAACTTCTACGAGCAGTACTTC.

J is TRBJ1-2 and V is TRBV6-5, with D possibly TRBD1 on 6 matching bases. The CDR3 is 15 amino acids. Trimming shortened V by 2 bases and J by 5 bases, and 15 bases separated the two germline ends. Germline V gives CDR1 MNHEY, CDR2 SVGAGI. Here the CDR3 DNA reads TGTGCCAGCAGTTACGCAGGGGAGGCTAGTTATGGCTACACCTTC. Translating gives CASSYAGEASYGYTF.

This clone showed up just a few times. CDR3 protein: CASGADRGLTEAFF. The CDR3 nucleotides are TGTGCCAGCGGTGCGGACAGGGGGTTGACTGAAGCTTTCTTT. The rearrangement links TRBV6-5 to TRBJ1-1, with TRBD1 matching over 10 bases. CDR3 length equals 14 residues. Germline CDR1 MNHEY, CDR2 SVGAGI. V shed 8 bases, J shed 5 bases, and the junction held 8 bases outside the gene matches.

The chain employs TRBV7-2 and TRBJ2-3, with D maybe TRBD2 (6 bases). Trimming removed 5 bases from V and 7 bases from J, with 16 bases in between. The CDR3 length is 14 residues. Germline loops: CDR1 SGHTA, CDR2 FQGNSA. CDR3 residues: CASSVDGGTNTQYF. The CDR3 region has the DNA TGTGCCAGCAGCGTAGACGGCGGGACCAATACGCAGTATTTT.

CDR3 in DNA: TGTGCCAGTAGTCGGGCAGGTCTAGCGGGGACCTCTTATGAGCAGTTCTTC. Translated, it gives CASSRAGLAGTSYEQFF. V is TRBV19 and J is TRBJ2-1; 9 bases line up with TRBD2. Per germline, CDR1 LNHDA and CDR2 SQIVND (reference sequence). The CDR3 is 17 residues long. The V gene end was trimmed by 5 bases and the J gene end by 8 bases; junction bases not matched to a gene: 16.

V and J are TRBV11-3 and TRBJ2-5, with 8 bases matching TRBD2. CDR1 is SGHNT, CDR2 YENEEA, per germline. The CDR3 consists of 17 residues. The V and J ends lost 5 bases and 0 bases, in that order; junction bases with no gene match: 11. CDR3 sequence reads: CASSPGGSGSYQETQYF. The CDR3 DNA is TGTGCCAGCAGCCCGGGTGGGAGCGGGAGCTACCAAGAGACCCAGTACTTC. Full variable domain (remainder filled in from reference TRBV11-3 and TRBJ2-5): EAGVVQSPRYKIIEKKQPVAFWCNPISGHNTLYWYLQNLGQGPELLIRYENEEAVDDSQLPKDRFSAERLKGVDSTLKIQPAELGDSAVYLCASSPGGSGSYQETQYFGPGTRLLVL.

The rearrangement links TRBV10-3 to TRBJ2-7; D possibly corresponds to TRBD1 (5 bases). Trimming shortened V by 0 bases and J by 3 bases, and 12 bases separated the two germline ends. Germline values: CDR1 ENHRY, CDR2 SYGVKD. The CDR3 is 15 residues long. This chain's CDR3 is CAISESSGFYYEQYF. CDR3 coding DNA: TGTGCCATCAGTGAGTCGTCAGGGTTCTACTACGAGCAGTACTTC.

The chain carries TRBV10-3 and TRBJ2-3; D is perhaps TRBD2 (7 bases). Germline CDR1 reads ENHRY; CDR2 reads SYGVKD. Trimming removed 8 bases at V and 1 base at J, with 13 bases between. This CDR3 is built from 14 residues. CDR3 bases: TGTGCCATCGGTGGGGGGGCTGGCACAGATACGCAGTATTTT. It encodes CAIGGGAGTDTQYF.

The V and J genes are TRBV7-9 and TRBJ2-7, with D perhaps matching TRBD1 or TRBD2 (6 bases each). Germline V gives CDR1 SEHNR, CDR2 FQNEAQ (reference sequence). There are 15 residues in the CDR3. Trimming left V 4 bases short and J 1 base short, with 14 bases between. The CDR3 nucleotides read TGTGCCAGCAGCTGGGGGGCTTTCTTATCCTACGAGCAGTACTTC. Its translation: CASSWGAFLSYEQYF.

The gene calls are TRBV10-2 and TRBJ2-3; TRBD2 matches 12 bases. The CDR3 contains 20 residues. The junction had 13 bases not matched to a gene; V was cut back by 3 bases and J by 0 bases. In germline, CDR1 is WSHSY, CDR2 SAAADI. The DNA for the CDR3 is TGCGCCAGCAGTGAACCCTCGGGACTAGCGGGTGGTGCTAGCACAGATACGCAGTATTTT. Translating gives CASSEPSGLAGGASTDTQYF.

The chain recombines TRBV5-5 with TRBJ2-3; D uncertain. Per germline, CDR1 SGHKS and CDR2 YYEKEE (reference sequence). The CDR3 is 12 residues long. The V end lost 0 bases, the J end lost 3 bases, and 2 bases lay between the germline ends. In DNA, the CDR3 is TGTGCCAGCAGCTTGGATACAGATACGCAGTATTTT. This gives the protein CASSLDTDTQYF.

V gene TRBV4-2 combines with J gene TRBJ2-5; 10 nucleotides line up with TRBD2. The CDR3 covers 17 residues. Trimming removed 0 bases from V and 5 bases from J; junction bases left unmatched: 9. Germline V gene lookup returns CDR1 LGHNA and CDR2 YNFKEQ. CDR3 nucleotide sequence: TGTGCCAGCAGCCAAGAGCGTAGGCTAGCGGGAGACGAGACCCAGTACTTC. Translation gives CASSQERRLAGDETQYF.

The chain carries TRBV12-2 and TRBJ2-2. TRBV12-2 is noted as a pseudogene. CDR3 length: 11 amino acids. The CDR3 spells CASRLGGELFF. CDR3 in DNA: TGTGCAAGTCGCTTAGGCGGGGAGCTGTTTTTT.

By sample fraction, this clone is medium-sized (0.01 to 0.1%). The rearrangement links TRBV30 to TRBJ1-1; 7 bases are shared with TRBD1. The CDR3 extends over 13 amino acids. CDR1 and CDR2 (germline): GTSNPN, SVGIG (reference sequence). V shed 5 bases and J 4 bases; nucleotides not matched to a gene: 7. CDR3 in amino acids: CAWGQDRTTEAFF. CDR3 in DNA: TGTGCCTGGGGACAGGACAGGACCACTGAAGCTTTCTTT.

This clone was picked up a small number of times. The chain couples TRBV6-6 to TRBJ2-7; 8 bases are shared with TRBD1. This CDR3 contains 14 residues. Per germline, CDR1 MNHNY and CDR2 SVGAGI (reference sequence). With V trimmed by 6 bases and J by 4 bases, 8 bases remained unmatched. The CDR3 coding sequence is TGTGCCAGCAGAAACCAGGGGGCAGGGTACGAGCAGTACTTC. Protein sequence: CASRNQGAGYEQYF.

The V and J genes are TRBV6-6 and TRBJ2-2, with D maybe TRBD2 (6 bases). The V and J ends lost 5 bases and 6 bases respectively, with 16 bases between them. CDR3 length: 15 amino acids. Germline-derived CDR1 and CDR2 are MNHNY and SVGAGI (reference sequence). CDR3 in DNA: TGTGCCAGCAGTCCGAGAGGAGGGGACGCCGGGGAGCTGTTTTTT. It yields the protein CASSPRGGDAGELFF.

The chain combines TRBV30 with TRBJ1-3; D remains ambiguous. The germline V gene encodes CDR1 GTSNPN and CDR2 SVGIG (reference sequence). The length of the CDR3 is 12 residues. Trimming took off 3 bases at V and 4 bases at J, with 7 bases between the two ends. The chain's CDR3 is CAWSALGNTIYF. CDR3 in DNA: TGTGCCTGGAGCGCCTTGGGAAACACCATATATTTT.

Within the sample, this clone is medium-sized (0.01 to 0.1%). The chain employs TRBV5-6 and TRBJ1-2; possible D gene TRBD1, 6 bases. Per germline, CDR1 SGHDT and CDR2 YYEEEE. V was shortened by 4 bases and J by 4 bases, with 11 bases between the two germline ends. This CDR3 has 13 residues. The CDR3 sequence: CASSDTGSYGYTF. The CDR3 coding sequence is TGTGCCAGCAGCGATACAGGGAGCTATGGCTACACCTTC.